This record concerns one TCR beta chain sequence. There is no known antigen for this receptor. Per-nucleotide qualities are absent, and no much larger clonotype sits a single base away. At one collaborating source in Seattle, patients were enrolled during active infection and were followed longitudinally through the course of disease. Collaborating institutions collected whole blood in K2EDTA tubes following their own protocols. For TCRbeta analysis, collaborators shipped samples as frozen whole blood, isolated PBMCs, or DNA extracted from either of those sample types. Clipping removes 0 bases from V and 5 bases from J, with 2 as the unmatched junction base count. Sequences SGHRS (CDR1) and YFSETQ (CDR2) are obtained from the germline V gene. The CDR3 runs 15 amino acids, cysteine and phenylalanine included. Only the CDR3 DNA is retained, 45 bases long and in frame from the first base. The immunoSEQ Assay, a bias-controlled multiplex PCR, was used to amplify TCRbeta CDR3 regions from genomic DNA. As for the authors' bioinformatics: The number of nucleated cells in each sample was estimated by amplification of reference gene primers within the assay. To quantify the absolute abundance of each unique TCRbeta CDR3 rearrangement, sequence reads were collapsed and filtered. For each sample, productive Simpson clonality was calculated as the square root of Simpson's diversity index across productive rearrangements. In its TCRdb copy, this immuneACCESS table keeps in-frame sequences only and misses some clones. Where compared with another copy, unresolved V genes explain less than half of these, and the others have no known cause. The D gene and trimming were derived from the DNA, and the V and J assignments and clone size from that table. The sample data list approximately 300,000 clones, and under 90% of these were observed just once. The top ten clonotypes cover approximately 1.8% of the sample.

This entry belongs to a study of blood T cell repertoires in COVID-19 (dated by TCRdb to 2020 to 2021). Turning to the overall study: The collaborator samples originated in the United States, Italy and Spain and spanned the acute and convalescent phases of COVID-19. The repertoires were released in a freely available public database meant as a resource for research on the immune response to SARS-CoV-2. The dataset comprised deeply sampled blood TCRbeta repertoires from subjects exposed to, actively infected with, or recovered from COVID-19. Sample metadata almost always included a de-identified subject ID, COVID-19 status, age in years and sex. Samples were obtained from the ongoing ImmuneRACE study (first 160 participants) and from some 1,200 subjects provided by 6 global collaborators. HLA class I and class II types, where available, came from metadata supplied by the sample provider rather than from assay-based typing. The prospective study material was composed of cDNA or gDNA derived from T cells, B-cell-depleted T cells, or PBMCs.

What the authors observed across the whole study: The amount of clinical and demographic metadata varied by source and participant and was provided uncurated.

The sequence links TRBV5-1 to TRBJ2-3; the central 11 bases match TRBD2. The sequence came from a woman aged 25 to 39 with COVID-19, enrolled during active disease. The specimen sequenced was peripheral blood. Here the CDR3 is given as CASSLVGTSGDTQYF. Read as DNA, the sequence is TGCGCCAGCAGCTTGGTTGGGACTAGCGGAGATACGCAGTATTTT. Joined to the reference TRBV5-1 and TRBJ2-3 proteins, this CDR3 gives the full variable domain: KAGVTQTPRYLIKTRGQQVTLSCSPISGHRSVSWYQQTPGQGLQFLFEYFSETQRNKGNFPGRFSGRQFSNSRSEMNVSTLELGDSALYLCASSLVGTSGDTQYFGPGTRLTVL.